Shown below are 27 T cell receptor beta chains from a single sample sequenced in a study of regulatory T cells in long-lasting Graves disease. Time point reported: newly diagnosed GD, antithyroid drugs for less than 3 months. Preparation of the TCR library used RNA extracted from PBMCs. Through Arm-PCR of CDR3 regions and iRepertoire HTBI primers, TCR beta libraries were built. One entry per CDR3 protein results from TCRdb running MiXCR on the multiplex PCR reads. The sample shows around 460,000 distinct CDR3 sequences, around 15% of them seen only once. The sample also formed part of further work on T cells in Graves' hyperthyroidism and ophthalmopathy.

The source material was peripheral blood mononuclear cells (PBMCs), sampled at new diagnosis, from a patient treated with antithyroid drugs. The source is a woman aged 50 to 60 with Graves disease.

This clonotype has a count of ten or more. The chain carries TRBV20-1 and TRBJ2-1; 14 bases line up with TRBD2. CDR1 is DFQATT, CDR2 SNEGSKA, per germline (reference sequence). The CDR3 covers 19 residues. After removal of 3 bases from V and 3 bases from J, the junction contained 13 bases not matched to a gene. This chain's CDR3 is CSARDTGTSGGGSYNEQFF. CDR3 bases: TGCAGTGCTAGGGATACCGGGACTAGCGGGGGAGGGAGCTACAATGAGCAGTTCTTC.

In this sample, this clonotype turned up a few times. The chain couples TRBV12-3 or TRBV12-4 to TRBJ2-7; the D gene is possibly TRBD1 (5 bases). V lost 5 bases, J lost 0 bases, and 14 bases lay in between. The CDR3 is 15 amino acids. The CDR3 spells CASSLGWGGSYEQYF. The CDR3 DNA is TGTGCCAGCAGTCTGGGATGGGGCGGCTCCTACGAGCAGTACTTC.

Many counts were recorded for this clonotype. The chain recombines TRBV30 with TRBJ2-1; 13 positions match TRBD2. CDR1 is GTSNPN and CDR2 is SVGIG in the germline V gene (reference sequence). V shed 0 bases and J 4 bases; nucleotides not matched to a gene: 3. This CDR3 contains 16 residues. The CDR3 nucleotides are TGTGCCTGGAGTGTAGGGACTAGCGGGATGTACAATGAGCAGTTCTTC. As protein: CAWSVGTSGMYNEQFF.

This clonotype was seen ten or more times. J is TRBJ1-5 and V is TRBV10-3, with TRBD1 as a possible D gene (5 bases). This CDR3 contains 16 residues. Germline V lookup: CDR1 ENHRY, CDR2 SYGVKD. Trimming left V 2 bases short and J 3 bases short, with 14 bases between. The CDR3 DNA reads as TGTGCCATCAGTGAGGCGGACCGGGGCACCAATCAGCCCCAGCATTTT. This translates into CAISEADRGTNQPQHF.

The CDR3 protein is CASRRGQGAGDTQYF. The CDR3 bases are TGTGCCAGCAGAAGGGGACAGGGGGCCGGAGATACGCAGTATTTT. This chain uses TRBV6-1 with TRBJ2-3; 12 bases map to TRBD1. Unmatched junction bases numbered 6, after V lost 6 bases and J lost 5 bases. CDR3 length: 15 residues. Germline V gene data show CDR1 as MNHNS and CDR2 as SASEGT.

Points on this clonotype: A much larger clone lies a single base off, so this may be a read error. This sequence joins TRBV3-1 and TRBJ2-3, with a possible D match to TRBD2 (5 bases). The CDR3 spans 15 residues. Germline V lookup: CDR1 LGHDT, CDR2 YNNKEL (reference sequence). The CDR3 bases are TGTGCCGGCAGCCGACGGGGAAGCGGCACAGATACGCAGTATTTT. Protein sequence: CAGSRRGSGTDTQYF.

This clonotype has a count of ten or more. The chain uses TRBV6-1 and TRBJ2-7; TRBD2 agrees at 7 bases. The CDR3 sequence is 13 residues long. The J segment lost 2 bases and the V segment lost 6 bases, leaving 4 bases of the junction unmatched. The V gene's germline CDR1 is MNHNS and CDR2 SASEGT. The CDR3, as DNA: TGTGCCAGCAGCCGCGGGAGCCCCTACGAGCAGTACTTC. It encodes CASSRGSPYEQYF.

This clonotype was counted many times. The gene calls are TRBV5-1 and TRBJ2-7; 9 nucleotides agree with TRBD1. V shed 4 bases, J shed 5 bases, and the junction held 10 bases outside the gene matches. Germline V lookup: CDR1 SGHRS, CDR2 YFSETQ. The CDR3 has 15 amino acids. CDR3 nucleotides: TGCGCCAGCAGCCAAGGGACAGGGAATAGGAACGAGCAGTACTTC. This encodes CASSQGTGNRNEQYF.

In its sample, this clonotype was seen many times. CDR3 nucleotides: TGCGCCAGCAGAACAAATCGGGCAGATACGCAGTATTTT. Protein product: CASRTNRADTQYF. The chain joins TRBV5-1 to TRBJ2-3; unclear D gene. CDR1 is SGHRS, CDR2 YFSETQ, per germline. The CDR3 contains 13 residues. V was shortened by 5 bases and J by 4 bases, with 11 bases between the two germline ends.

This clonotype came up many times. The CDR3 region has the DNA TGCAGTGCTAGACGGCGGGCGGGAGGGCCCCACGAGCAGTACTTC. Encoded protein: CSARRRAGGPHEQYF. The chain links TRBV20-1 to TRBJ2-7; 9 bases fit TRBD2. Germline V lookup: CDR1 DFQATT, CDR2 SNEGSKA (reference sequence). V shed 2 bases and J 5 bases; nucleotides not matched to a gene: 10. The CDR3 sequence is 15 residues long.

CDR3 amino acids: CASSLKPRDRGYSEKLFF. The CDR3 DNA is TGTGCCAGCAGCTTAAAACCCCGGGACAGGGGGTACTCTGAAAAACTGTTTTTT. The chain is built from TRBV7-9 and TRBJ1-4; 11 bases align to TRBD1. CDR3 length: 18 amino acids. Losses at the gene ends were 2 bases for V and 7 bases for J; bases not matched to a gene: 12. CDR1 SEHNR and CDR2 FQNEAQ come from the germline V gene (reference sequence).

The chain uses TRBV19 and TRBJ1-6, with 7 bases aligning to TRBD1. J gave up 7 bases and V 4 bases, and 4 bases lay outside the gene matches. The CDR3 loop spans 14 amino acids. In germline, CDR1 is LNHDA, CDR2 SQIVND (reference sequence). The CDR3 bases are TGTGCCAGTAGTACCTCGACAGGGAATTCACCCCTCCACTTT. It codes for CASSTSTGNSPLHF.

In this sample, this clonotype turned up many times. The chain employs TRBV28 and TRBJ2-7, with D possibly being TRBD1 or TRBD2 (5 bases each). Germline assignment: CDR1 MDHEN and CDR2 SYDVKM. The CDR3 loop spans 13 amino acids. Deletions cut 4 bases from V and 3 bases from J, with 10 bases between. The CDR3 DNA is TGTGCCAGCAGTTCCGGGACCAACTACGAGCAGTACTTC. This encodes CASSSGTNYEQYF.

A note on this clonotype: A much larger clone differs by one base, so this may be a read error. The CDR3: CASTRTGREAQYF. CDR3 nucleotide sequence: TGTGCCAGCACCCGGACAGGGAGGGAGGCCCAGTACTTC. The chain employs TRBV6-1 and TRBJ2-5, with a tentative D call TRBD1 (8 bases). Germline assignment: CDR1 MNHNS and CDR2 SASEGT. V dropped 7 bases and J dropped 9 bases, with 18 bases sitting between them. CDR3 length: 13 residues.

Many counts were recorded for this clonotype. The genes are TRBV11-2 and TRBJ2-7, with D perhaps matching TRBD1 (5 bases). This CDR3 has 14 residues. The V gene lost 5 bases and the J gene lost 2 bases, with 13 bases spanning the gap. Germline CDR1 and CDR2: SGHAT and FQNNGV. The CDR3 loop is CASSPWAGTYEQYF. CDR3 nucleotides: TGTGCCAGCAGCCCCTGGGCAGGGACCTACGAGCAGTACTTC.

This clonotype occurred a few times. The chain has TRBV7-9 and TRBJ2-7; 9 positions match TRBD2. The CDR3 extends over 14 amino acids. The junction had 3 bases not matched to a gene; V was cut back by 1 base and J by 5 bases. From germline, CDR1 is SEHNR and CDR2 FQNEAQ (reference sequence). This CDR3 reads CASSLGASGNEQYF. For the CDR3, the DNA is TGTGCCAGCAGCTTAGGGGCTAGCGGGAACGAGCAGTACTTC.

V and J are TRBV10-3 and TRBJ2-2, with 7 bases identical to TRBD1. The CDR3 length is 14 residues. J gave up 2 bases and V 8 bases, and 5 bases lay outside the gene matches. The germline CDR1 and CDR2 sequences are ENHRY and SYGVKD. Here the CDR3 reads CAILGQSNTGELFF. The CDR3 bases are TGTGCCATCTTGGGACAGTCCAACACCGGGGAGCTGTTTTTT.

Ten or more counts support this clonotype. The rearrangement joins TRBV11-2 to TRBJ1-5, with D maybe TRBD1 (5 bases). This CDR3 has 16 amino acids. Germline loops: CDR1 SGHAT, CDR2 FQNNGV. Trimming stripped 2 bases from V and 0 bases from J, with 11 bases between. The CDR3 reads CASSLRGGDSNQPQHF. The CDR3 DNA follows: TGTGCCAGCAGCTTACGGGGAGGGGATAGCAATCAGCCCCAGCATTTT.

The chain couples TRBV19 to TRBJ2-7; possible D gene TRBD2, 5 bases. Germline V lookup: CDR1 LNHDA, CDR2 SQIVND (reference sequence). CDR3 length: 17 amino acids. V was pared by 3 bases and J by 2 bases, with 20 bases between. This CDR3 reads CASSISFLATKTYEQYF. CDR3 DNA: TGTGCCAGTAGTATCTCCTTCTTAGCGACCAAAACCTACGAGCAGTACTTC. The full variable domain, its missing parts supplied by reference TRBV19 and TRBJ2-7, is DGGITQSPKYLFRKEGQNVTLSCEQNLNHDAMYWYRQDPGQGLRLIYYSQIVNDFQKGDIAEGYSVSREKKESFPLTVTSAQKNPTAFYLCASSISFLATKTYEQYFGPGTRLTVT.

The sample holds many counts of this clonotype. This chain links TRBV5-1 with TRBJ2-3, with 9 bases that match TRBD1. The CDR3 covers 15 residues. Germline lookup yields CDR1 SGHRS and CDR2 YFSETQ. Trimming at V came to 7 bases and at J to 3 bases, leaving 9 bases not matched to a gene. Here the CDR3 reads CASAKRQGGTDTQYF. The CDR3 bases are TGCGCCAGCGCCAAAAGACAGGGGGGAACAGATACGCAGTATTTT.

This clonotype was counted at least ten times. CDR3 region: CASSLWTSGSTNEQFF. The CDR3 region has the DNA TGTGCCAGCAGCTTATGGACTAGCGGGAGCACCAATGAGCAGTTCTTC. The chain is built from TRBV11-2 and TRBJ2-1; 13 bases are shared with TRBD2. This CDR3 contains 16 residues. Germline CDR1 is SGHAT and CDR2 is FQNNGV. V trimming: 2 bases; J trimming: 6 bases; junction bases outside the gene matches: 4.

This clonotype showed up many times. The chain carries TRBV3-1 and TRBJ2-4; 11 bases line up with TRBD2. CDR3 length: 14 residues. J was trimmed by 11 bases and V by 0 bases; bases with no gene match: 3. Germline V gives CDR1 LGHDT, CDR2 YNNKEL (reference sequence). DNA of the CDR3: TGTGCCAGCAGCCAAGAGACGGGACTAGCGGTTCAGTACTTC. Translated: CASSQETGLAVQYF.

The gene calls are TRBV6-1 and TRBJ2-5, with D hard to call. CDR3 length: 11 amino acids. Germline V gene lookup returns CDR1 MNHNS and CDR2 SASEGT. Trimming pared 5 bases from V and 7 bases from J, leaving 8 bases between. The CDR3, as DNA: TGTGCCAGCAGTACTGTTGGGACCCAGTACTTC. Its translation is CASSTVGTQYF.

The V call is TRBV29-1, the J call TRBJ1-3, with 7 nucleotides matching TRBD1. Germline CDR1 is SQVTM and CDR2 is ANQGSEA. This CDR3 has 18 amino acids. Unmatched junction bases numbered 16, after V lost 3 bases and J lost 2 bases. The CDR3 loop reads CSVDTSRDRKGPGNTIYF. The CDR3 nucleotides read TGCAGCGTTGATACGTCCCGGGACAGAAAGGGCCCTGGAAACACCATATATTTT. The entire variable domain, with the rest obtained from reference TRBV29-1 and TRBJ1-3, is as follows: SAVISQKPSRDICQRGTSLTIQCQVDSQVTMMFWYRQQPGQSLTLIATANQGSEATYESGFVIDKFPISRPNLTFSTLTVSNMSPEDSSIYLCSVDTSRDRKGPGNTIYFGEGSWLTVV.

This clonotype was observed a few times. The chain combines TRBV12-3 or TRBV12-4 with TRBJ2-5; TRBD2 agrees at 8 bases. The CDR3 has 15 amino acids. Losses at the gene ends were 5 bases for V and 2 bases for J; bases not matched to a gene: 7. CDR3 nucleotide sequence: TGTGCCAGCAGTCGCCTTGGCGGGGGGCAAGAGACCCAGTACTTC. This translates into CASSRLGGGQETQYF.

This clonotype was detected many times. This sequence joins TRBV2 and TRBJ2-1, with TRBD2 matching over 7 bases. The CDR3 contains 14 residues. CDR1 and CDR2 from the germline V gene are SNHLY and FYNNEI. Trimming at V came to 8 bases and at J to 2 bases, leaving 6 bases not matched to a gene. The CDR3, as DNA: TGTGCCAGCGAACGGGAGGCCACCTACAATGAGCAGTTCTTC. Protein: CASEREATYNEQFF.

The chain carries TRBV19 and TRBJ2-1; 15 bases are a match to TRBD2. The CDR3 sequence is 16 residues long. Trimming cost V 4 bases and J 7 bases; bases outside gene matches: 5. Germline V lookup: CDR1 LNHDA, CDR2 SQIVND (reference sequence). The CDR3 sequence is CASSNPGTSGRNEQFF. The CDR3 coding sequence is TGTGCCAGTAGTAACCCCGGGACTAGCGGGAGGAATGAGCAGTTCTTC.